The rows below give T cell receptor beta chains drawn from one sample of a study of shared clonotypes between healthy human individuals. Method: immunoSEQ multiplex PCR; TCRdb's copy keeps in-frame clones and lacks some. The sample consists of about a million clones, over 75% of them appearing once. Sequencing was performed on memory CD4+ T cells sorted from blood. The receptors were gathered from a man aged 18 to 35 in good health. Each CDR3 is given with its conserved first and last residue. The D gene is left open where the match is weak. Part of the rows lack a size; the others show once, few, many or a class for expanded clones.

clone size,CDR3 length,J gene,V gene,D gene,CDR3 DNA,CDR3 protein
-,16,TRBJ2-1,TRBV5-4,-,TGTGCCAGCAGCTTGGGTGTGTGGGACGTTAACAATGAGCAGTTCTTC,CASSLGVWDVNNEQFF
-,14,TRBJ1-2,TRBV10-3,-,TGTGCCATCAGTGAGTCCTGGACAGACTATGGCTACACCTTC,CAISESWTDYGYTF
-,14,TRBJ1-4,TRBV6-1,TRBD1,TGTGCCAGCAGTGTAATGGGACAGAATGAAAAACTGTTTTTT,CASSVMGQNEKLFF
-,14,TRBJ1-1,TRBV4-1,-,TGCGCCAGCAGCCAAGGCGAGGGCTACACTGAAGCTTTCTTT,CASSQGEGYTEAFF
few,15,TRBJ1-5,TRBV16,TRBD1,TGTGCCAGCAGCCATGAAGGACAGGGCAATCAGCCCCAGCATTTT,CASSHEGQGNQPQHF
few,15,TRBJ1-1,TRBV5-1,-,TGCGCCAGCAGCTTGGGCGGGCTCGGGAGCACTGAAGCTTTCTTT,CASSLGGLGSTEAFF
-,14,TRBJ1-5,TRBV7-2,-,TGTGCCAGCAGCTTAGAACCCGGCAATCAGCCCCAGCATTTT,CASSLEPGNQPQHF
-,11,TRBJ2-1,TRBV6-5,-,TGTGCCAGCAGCTCCACCGGGATCAAGTTCTTC,CASSSTGIKFF
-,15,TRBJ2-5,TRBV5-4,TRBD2,TGTGCCAGCAGCGTGCCGGGACTAGCGAAAGAGACCCAGTACTTC,CASSVPGLAKETQYF
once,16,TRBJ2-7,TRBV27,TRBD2,TGTGCCAGCAGTTTATCGAACCGACTAGCGGAACATCAGCAGTACTTC,CASSLSNRLAEHQQYF
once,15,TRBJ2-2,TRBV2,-,TGTGCCAGCAGTGATAAGGGATCGAACACCGGGGAGCTGTTTTTT,CASSDKGSNTGELFF
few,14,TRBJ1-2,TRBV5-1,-,TGCGCCAGCTCCCAAGGGACCGTTAACTATGGCTACACCTTC,CASSQGTVNYGYTF
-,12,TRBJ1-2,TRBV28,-,TGTGCCAGCAGGAGTCTGTCAGGTGGCTACACCTTC,CASRSLSGGYTF
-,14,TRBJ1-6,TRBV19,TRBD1,TGTGCCAGTAGTTACACAGGGGAGAATTCACCCCTCCACTTT,CASSYTGENSPLHF
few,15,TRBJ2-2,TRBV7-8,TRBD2,TGTGCCAGCAGCGCCCTAGCGGGAGGGCCCGGGGAGCTGTTTTTT,CASSALAGGPGELFF
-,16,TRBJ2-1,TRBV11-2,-,TGTGCCAGCAGCTTAGGGTGGACCAGCTCCTACAATGAGCAGTTCTTC,CASSLGWTSSYNEQFF
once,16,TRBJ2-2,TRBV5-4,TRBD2,TGTGCCAGCAGCCCCGGGACTAGCGGGGTTACCGGGGAGCTGTTTTTT,CASSPGTSGVTGELFF
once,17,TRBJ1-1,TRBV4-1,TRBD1,TGCGCCAGCAGCCAAGATTACCAGGGGGCTTCCGACACTGAAGCTTTCTTT,CASSQDYQGASDTEAFF
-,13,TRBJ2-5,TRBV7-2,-,TGTGCCAGCACCTTGGGGGCCCAAGAGACCCAGTACTTC,CASTLGAQETQYF
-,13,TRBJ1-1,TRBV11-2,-,TGTGCCAGCAGCTTGACAGCTAACACTGAAGCTTTCTTT,CASSLTANTEAFF